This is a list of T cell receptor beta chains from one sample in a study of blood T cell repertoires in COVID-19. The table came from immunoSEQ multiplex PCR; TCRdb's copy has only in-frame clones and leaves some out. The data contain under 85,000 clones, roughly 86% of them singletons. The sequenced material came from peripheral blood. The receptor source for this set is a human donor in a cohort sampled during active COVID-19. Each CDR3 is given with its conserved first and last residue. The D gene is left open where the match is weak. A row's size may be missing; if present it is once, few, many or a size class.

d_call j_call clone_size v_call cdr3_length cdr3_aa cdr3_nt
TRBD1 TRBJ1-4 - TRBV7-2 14 CASSFQGANEKLFF TGTGCCAGCAGCTTCCAGGGGGCCAATGAAAAACTGTTTTTT
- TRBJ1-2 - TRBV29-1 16 CSYWGTAGVGNYGYTF TGCAGCTATTGGGGTACGGCGGGGGTTGGTAACTATGGCTACACCTTC
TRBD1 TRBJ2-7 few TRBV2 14 CASSPTGAVGEQYF TGTGCCAGCAGTCCGACAGGGGCAGTTGGCGAGCAGTACTTC
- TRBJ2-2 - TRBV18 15 CASSNRLPNTGELFF TGTGCCAGCTCTAACAGGCTTCCCAACACCGGGGAGCTGTTTTTT
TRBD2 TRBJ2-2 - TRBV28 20 CASSNERGGPQGWSAAELFF TGTGCCAGCAGTAACGAGCGGGGGGGCCCCCAGGGTTGGTCCGCGGCGGAGCTGTTTTTT
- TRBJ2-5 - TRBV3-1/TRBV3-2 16 CASSRVLGGAGETQYF TGTGCCAGCAGCCGGGTCCTGGGGGGGGCCGGGGAGACCCAGTACTTC
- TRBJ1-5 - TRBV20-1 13 CSASRTHSQPQHF TGCAGTGCTAGTCGGACACATAGTCAGCCCCAGCATTTT
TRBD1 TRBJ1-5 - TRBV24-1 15 CATSDATGSSQPQHF TGTGCCACCAGTGACGCGACAGGGAGTAGTCAGCCCCAGCATTTT
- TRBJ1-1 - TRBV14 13 CASSHLENTEAFF TGTGCCAGCAGCCACCTAGAGAACACTGAAGCTTTCTTT
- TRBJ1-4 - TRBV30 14 CAWGPGGGLEKLFF TGTGCCTGGGGCCCCGGGGGGGGCCTCGAAAAACTGTTTTTT
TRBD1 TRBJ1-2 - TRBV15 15 CATSQSGGQGSSHTF TGTGCCACCAGTCAGTCCGGGGGACAGGGGAGTTCGCACACCTTC
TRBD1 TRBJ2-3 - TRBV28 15 CASSPTGAITDTQYF TGTGCCAGCAGCCCGACAGGGGCGATCACAGATACGCAGTATTTT
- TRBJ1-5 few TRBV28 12 CASSLLNQPQHF TGTGCCAGCAGTTTACTTAATCAGCCCCAGCATTTT
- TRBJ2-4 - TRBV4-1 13 CASSSREENIQYF TGCGCCAGCAGTTCAAGGGAGGAAAATATTCAGTACTTC